This T cell receptor (beta chain) stems from a study of T cell changes during pregnancy in multiple sclerosis. The table came from immunoSEQ multiplex PCR; TCRdb's copy has only in-frame clones and leaves some out. The sample carries more than 35,000 clones, about 90% recorded once. The V gene lost 1 base and the J gene lost 0 bases, with 7 bases spanning the gap. Germline-derived CDR1 and CDR2 are SGHDT and YYEEEE. This CDR3 has 14 amino acids. This TCR was sampled from a female donor with multiple sclerosis, enrolled in a pregnancy study. The sample was CD4+ T cells from peripheral blood mononuclear cells, taken before pregnancy. The chain links TRBV5-6 to TRBJ2-5, with no clear D. The CDR3 sequence is CASSLSDNQETQYF. DNA of the CDR3: TGTGCCAGCAGCTTGAGTGACAACCAAGAGACCCAGTACTTC.